One TCR beta chain is described in this entry. The antigen remains undetermined. This record comes from a study of shared clonotypes between healthy human individuals. Study-wide background: Three plates were used per donor for CD4 naive, three for CD4 memory, two for CD8 naive and one for CD8 memory. Findings and limits, study-wide: Larger estimated richness was generally recorded for naive subsets relative to memory subsets. Clonotypes not shared had lower generation probabilities than those common to all four donors.

In replicate PCRs of sorted subsets, around 0.2 ug DNA, tens of thousands of T cell genomes, was used. Repertoires were generated with immunoSEQ multiplex PCR, while TCRdb's copy carries only in-frame clones and drops some. Among about 520,000 clones listed, around 95% were seen once. This CDR3 contains 14 residues. Germline V gives CDR1 SEHNR, CDR2 FQNEAQ (reference sequence). Trimming cost V 1 base and J 6 bases; bases outside gene matches: 2. The clonotype was recovered from a woman under 40 in good health. The source material was naive CD4+ T cells sorted from blood. Sample subset: CD45RA+ positively selected. The V call is TRBV7-9, the J call TRBJ2-7, with 11 bases lining up with TRBD2. Here the CDR3 DNA reads TGTGCCAGCAGCTTAGAACTAGCGGGAGCCGAGCAGTACTTC. It encodes CASSLELAGAEQYF. Combining the CDR3 with reference TRBV7-9 and TRBJ2-7 gives the whole variable domain DTGVSQNPRHKITKRGQNVTFRCDPISEHNRLYWYRQTLGQGPEFLTYFQNEAQLEKSRLLSDRFSAERPKGSFSTLEIQRTEQGDSAMYLCASSLELAGAEQYFGPGTRLTVT.